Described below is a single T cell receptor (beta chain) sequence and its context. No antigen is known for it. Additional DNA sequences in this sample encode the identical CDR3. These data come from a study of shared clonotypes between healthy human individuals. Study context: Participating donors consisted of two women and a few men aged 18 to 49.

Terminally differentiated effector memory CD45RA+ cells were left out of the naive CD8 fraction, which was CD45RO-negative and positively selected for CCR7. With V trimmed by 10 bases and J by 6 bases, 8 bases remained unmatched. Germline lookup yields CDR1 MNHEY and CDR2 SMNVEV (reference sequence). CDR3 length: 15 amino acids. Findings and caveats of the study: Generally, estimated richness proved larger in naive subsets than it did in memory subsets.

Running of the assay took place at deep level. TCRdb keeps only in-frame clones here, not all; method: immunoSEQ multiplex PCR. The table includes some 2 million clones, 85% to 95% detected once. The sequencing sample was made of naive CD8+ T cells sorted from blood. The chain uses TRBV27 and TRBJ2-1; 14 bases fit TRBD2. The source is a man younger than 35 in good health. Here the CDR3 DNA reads TGTGCCACTTCCCTGGGACTAGCGGGGGTCAATGAGCAGTTCTTC. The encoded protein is CATSLGLAGVNEQFF.